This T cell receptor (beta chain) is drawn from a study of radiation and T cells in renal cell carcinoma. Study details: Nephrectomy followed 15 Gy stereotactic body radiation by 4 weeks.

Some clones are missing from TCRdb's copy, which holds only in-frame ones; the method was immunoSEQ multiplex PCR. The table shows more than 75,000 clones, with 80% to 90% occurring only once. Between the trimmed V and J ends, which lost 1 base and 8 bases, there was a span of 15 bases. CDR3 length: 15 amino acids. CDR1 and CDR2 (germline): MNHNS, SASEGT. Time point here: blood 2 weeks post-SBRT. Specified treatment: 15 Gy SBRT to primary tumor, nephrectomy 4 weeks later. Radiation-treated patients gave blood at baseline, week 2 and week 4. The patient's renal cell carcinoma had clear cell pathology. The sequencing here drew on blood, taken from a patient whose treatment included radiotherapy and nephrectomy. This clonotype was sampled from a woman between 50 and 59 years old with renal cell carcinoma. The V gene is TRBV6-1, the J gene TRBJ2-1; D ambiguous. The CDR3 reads CASSEEAHLVDEQFF. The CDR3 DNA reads TGTGCCAGCAGTGAAGAGGCCCATCTTGTCGATGAGCAGTTCTTC.